Listed below are T cell receptor beta chains from one sample, sequenced in a study of blood T cell repertoires in COVID-19. Some clones are missing from TCRdb's copy, which holds only in-frame ones; the method was immunoSEQ multiplex PCR. The repertoire holds more than 200,000 clones, with 70% to 85% as singletons. The sample consisted of peripheral blood. These TCRs come from a woman in her 40s who had recovered from COVID-19. The CDR3 runs from the conserved cysteine through the conserved F or W. A D gene is named only where the DNA matches it firmly. Clone size is stated in some rows and not others, as once, few, many or a class when expanded.

D	V	J	size	CDR3	DNA
TRBD2	TRBV18	TRBJ2-2	.	CASSPTTSGPNTGELFF	TGTGCCAGCTCACCGACAACTAGCGGACCAAACACCGGGGAGCTGTTTTTT
TRBD2	TRBV29-1	TRBJ2-1	.	CSVVLAGSYNEQFF	TGCAGCGTTGTACTAGCGGGGTCCTACAATGAGCAGTTCTTC
.	TRBV28	TRBJ1-4	.	CASSFQGFNEKLFF	TGTGCCAGCAGTTTCCAGGGTTTCAATGAAAAACTGTTTTTT
TRBD2	TRBV6-2/TRBV6-3	TRBJ2-5	.	CASSYGAGDQETQYF	TGTGCCAGCAGTTACGGAGCGGGGGATCAAGAGACCCAGTACTTC
.	TRBV19	TRBJ1-2	few	CASSRSRGSNYGYTF	TGTGCCAGTAGTAGGTCGAGAGGGTCAAACTATGGCTACACCTTC
.	TRBV21-1	TRBJ1-1	.	CAIPTTGDTEAFF	TGTGCCATCCCGACAACCGGGGACACTGAAGCTTTCTTT
.	TRBV11-3	TRBJ2-2	.	CASSKYTTGELFF	TGTGCCAGCAGCAAATACACCACCGGGGAGCTGTTTTTT
.	TRBV6-2/TRBV6-3	TRBJ1-5	many	CASSRGDQPQHF	TGTGCCAGCAGCAGAGGAGACCAGCCCCAGCATTTT
.	TRBV5-1	TRBJ2-3	.	CASSVQGTDTQYF	TGCGCCAGCAGCGTTCAGGGCACAGATACGCAGTATTTT
.	TRBV28	TRBJ1-5	few	CASSPTGLHQPQHF	TGTGCCAGCAGCCCGACAGGCCTGCATCAGCCCCAGCATTTT
TRBD1	TRBV5-4	TRBJ1-2	.	CASSQPGQLSGYTF	TGTGCCAGCAGCCAGCCGGGACAGCTTTCCGGCTACACCTTC
TRBD1	TRBV19	TRBJ1-3	.	CASSMFGQGITGNTIYF	TGTGCCAGTAGTATGTTTGGACAGGGGATAACTGGAAACACCATATATTTT
.	TRBV6-5	TRBJ2-1	.	CASRGDTSSFF	TGTGCCAGCAGAGGGGACACGAGTTCGTTCTTC
.	TRBV6-2/TRBV6-3	TRBJ2-1	.	CASSYTTGGDEQFF	TGTGCCAGCAGTTACACGACAGGTGGGGATGAGCAGTTCTTC
.	TRBV19	TRBJ2-2	.	CASSIRRQMNTGELFF	TGTGCCAGTAGTATTAGGAGACAGATGAACACCGGGGAGCTGTTTTTT
.	TRBV4-2	TRBJ1-1	.	CASSQNSRRGEAFF	TGTGCCAGCAGCCAAAACAGTCGGCGGGGTGAAGCTTTCTTT
TRBD1	TRBV27	TRBJ1-2	.	CASSLAGGVSYGYTF	TGTGCCAGCAGTTTAGCAGGGGGCGTCTCATATGGCTACACCTTC
TRBD1	TRBV5-1	TRBJ1-4	.	CASSLKDREGEKLFF	TGCGCCAGCAGCCTTAAGGACAGGGAGGGTGAAAAACTGTTTTTT
TRBD1	TRBV18	TRBJ1-3	.	CASSPDRDGNTIYF	TGTGCCAGCTCACCGGACAGGGATGGAAACACCATATATTTT
.	TRBV13	TRBJ1-5	.	CASSFGGNNQPQHF	TGTGCCAGCAGCTTCGGGGGGAACAATCAGCCCCAGCATTTT
TRBD1	TRBV19	TRBJ1-4	.	CASGTGGRATNEKLFF	TGTGCCAGTGGTACAGGGGGCAGAGCAACTAATGAAAAACTGTTTTTT
.	TRBV10-2	TRBJ1-2	.	CASNPTGTTYGYTF	TGCGCCAGCAACCCGACAGGAACGACCTATGGCTACACCTTC
TRBD2	TRBV9	TRBJ2-3	.	CASSGAGGQVVDTQYF	TGTGCCAGCAGCGGAGCGGGGGGACAAGTTGTGGATACGCAGTATTTT
.	TRBV6-5	TRBJ2-7	.	CASSFGVSYEQYF	TGTGCCAGCAGTTTTGGAGTCAGCTACGAGCAGTACTTC
.	TRBV25-1	TRBJ1-5	.	CASSGTDSNQPQHF	TGTGCCAGCAGTGGGACAGATAGCAATCAGCCCCAGCATTTT
TRBD1	TRBV25-1	TRBJ2-3	.	CASRDRTGSWSTDTQYF	TGTGCCAGCAGGGACCGGACAGGGAGTTGGAGCACAGATACGCAGTATTTT
TRBD1	TRBV11-3	TRBJ1-1	.	CASSFRDRTNTEAFF	TGTGCCAGCAGCTTCCGGGACAGGACGAACACTGAAGCTTTCTTT
TRBD1	TRBV7-2	TRBJ1-2	.	CASSLDRQGYYGYTF	TGTGCCAGCAGCTTAGACAGACAGGGGTACTATGGCTACACCTTC
.	TRBV7-9	TRBJ1-5	.	CASSWGVSNQPQHF	TGTGCCAGCAGCTGGGGGGTTAGCAATCAGCCCCAGCATTTT
TRBD2	TRBV28	TRBJ2-1	.	CASSGLAGGKDNEQFF	TGTGCCAGCAGTGGGCTAGCGGGGGGGAAAGACAATGAGCAGTTCTTC
TRBD2	TRBV24-1	TRBJ2-5	.	CATSEGGLAEQETQYF	TGTGCCACCAGTGAGGGGGGACTAGCGGAACAAGAGACCCAGTACTTC
TRBD1	TRBV2	TRBJ1-6	few	CASSEALLRRGTGGNSPLHF	TGTGCCAGCAGTGAAGCGCTTCTGAGGCGGGGGACAGGGGGGAATTCACCCCTCCACTTT
.	TRBV10-3	TRBJ2-1	.	CAISDTKSSSYNEQFF	TGTGCCATCAGTGATACAAAGTCCAGCTCCTACAATGAGCAGTTCTTC
TRBD1	TRBV27	TRBJ1-6	.	CANGRGTGQVGDSPLHF	TGTGCCAACGGCCGGGGGACAGGGCAGGTAGGAGATTCACCCCTCCACTTT
.	TRBV20-1	TRBJ2-3	once	CSASQASTDTQYF	TGCAGTGCTAGTCAGGCTAGCACAGATACGCAGTATTTT
.	TRBV7-2	TRBJ1-4	.	CASSPRGAEEKLFF	TGTGCCAGCAGCCCACGGGGGGCTGAGGAAAAACTGTTTTTT
TRBD1	TRBV4-3	TRBJ1-2	.	CASSQGQGGRTF	TGCGCCAGCAGCCAAGGACAGGGGGGAAGAACCTTC
.	TRBV2	TRBJ2-3	few	CASSLLVGLTDTQYF	TGTGCCAGCAGCCTACTAGTGGGTCTTACAGATACGCAGTATTTT
.	TRBV19	TRBJ2-7	.	CASSIQGSYEQYF	TGTGCCAGTAGTATCCAGGGGTCCTACGAGCAGTACTTC
TRBD1	TRBV11-2	TRBJ1-5	.	CASSRTGGNQPQHF	TGTGCCAGCAGCCGGACAGGGGGGAATCAGCCCCAGCATTTT